Presented here are 19 T cell receptor beta chains from one specimen sequenced in a study of T cells in Graves' hyperthyroidism and ophthalmopathy (dated by TCRdb to the late 2010s). Receptors were amplified or captured by multiplex PCR. Data came from an Illumina HiSeq 2000. The TCR beta CDR3 regions were amplified from the RNA transcripts. For the first round of RT-PCR on the TCR CDR3, the HTBI primer set was used together with the Qiagen OneStep RT-PCR kit. TCRdb redid the processing of the public reads, applying fastp at Q25 and MiXCR, and retained in-frame beta chains. Rows are unified per CDR3 protein, each entry keeping the most common DNA and genes. The sample table lists around 290,000 distinct CDR3 sequences, about 14% of them with a count of one. Jointly, the top ten make up about 8% of the sample. Source material: blood. All receptors derive from a woman aged 25 to 39 with Graves' hyperthyroidism that later progressed to Graves' ophthalmopathy.

This clonotype was seen many times. This chain connects TRBV6-2 or TRBV6-3 to TRBJ1-6, with 7 nucleotides matching TRBD1. The germline V gene encodes CDR1 MNHEY and CDR2 SVGEGT. V lost 2 bases and J lost 11; bases outside the gene matches: 27. CDR3 size: 21 residues. The CDR3 loop reads CASSYLFEMWARDSQIPPLHF. CDR3 nucleotides: TGTGCCAGCAGTTACCTCTTCGAAATGTGGGCCCGGGACAGTCAAATTCCACCCCTCCACTTT.

The V and J genes are TRBV20-1 and TRBJ1-4, with a possible D match to TRBD1 (5 bases). Trimming removed 2 bases from V and 7 bases from J, with 17 bases in between. The CDR3 is 15 amino acids. Germline V gene sequence: CDR1 DFQATT, CDR2 SNEGSKA (reference sequence). CDR3 sequence reads: CSARKLQGPGEKLFF. For the CDR3, the DNA is TGCAGTGCTAGAAAGCTTCAGGGCCCCGGTGAAAAACTGTTTTTT.

This clonotype was observed many times. This chain links TRBV20-1 with TRBJ2-1; the D call may be TRBD1 or TRBD2 (5 bases each). Trimming cost V 6 bases and J 3 bases, with 15 bases left between them. In germline, CDR1 is DFQATT, CDR2 SNEGSKA (reference sequence). The CDR3 runs to 14 residues. The CDR3 region has the DNA TGCAGTGCCACCCGGGACCCTCGCTACAATGAGCAGTTCTTC. Translation: CSATRDPRYNEQFF.

This clonotype was recorded at least ten times. The chain links TRBV7-9 to TRBJ2-7; 9 bases map to TRBD1. J gave up 2 bases and V 5 bases, and 4 bases lay outside the gene matches. The CDR3 runs to 14 residues. Germline assignment: CDR1 SEHNR and CDR2 FQNEAQ (reference sequence). The CDR3 sequence is CASSPGQGTYEQYF. CDR3 sequence (DNA): TGTGCCAGCAGCCCTGGACAGGGGACCTACGAGCAGTACTTC.

This clonotype was seen many times. The chain couples TRBV18 to TRBJ1-6; 9 bases align to TRBD1. CDR1 and CDR2 (germline): KGHSH, LQKENI. V lost 3 bases to trimming and J lost 9 bases; unmatched junction nucleotides: 6. This CDR3 spans 15 amino acids. CDR3 coding DNA: TGTGCCAGCTCACCGGGGACAGGGCAAGGTTCACCCCTCCACTTT. Protein product: CASSPGTGQGSPLHF. The whole variable domain, remainder taken from reference TRBV18 and TRBJ1-6, is NAGVMQNPRHLVRRRGQEARLRCSPMKGHSHVYWYRQLPEEGLKFMVYLQKENIIDESGMPKERFSAEFPKEGPSILRIQQVVRGDSAAYFCASSPGTGQGSPLHFGNGTRLTVT.

Notes on this clonotype: A single base separates this from a much larger clone, so it may be a read error. The chain carries TRBV2 and TRBJ2-5; 7 bases agree with TRBD1. CDR3 length equals 13 residues. Germline values: CDR1 SNHLY, CDR2 FYNNEI. The CDR3 sequence: CASETGTAIEYNF. CDR3 DNA: TGTGCCAGCGAAACCGGGACAGCGATTGAGTATAACTTC.

The CDR3 sequence: CASSLLLAGGPMRTDTQYF. DNA of the CDR3: TGTGCCAGCAGTTTACTTCTAGCGGGAGGGCCAATGAGGACAGATACGCAGTATTTT. J is TRBJ2-3 and V is TRBV27; 12 bases fit TRBD2. The germline V gene encodes CDR1 MNHEY and CDR2 SMNVEV (reference sequence). The CDR3 has 19 residues. V shed 2 bases and J 3 bases; nucleotides not matched to a gene: 12.

Ten or more counts support this clonotype. The genes are TRBV24-1 and TRBJ2-7; the D call may be TRBD1 or TRBD2 (5 bases each). Looked up from germline, CDR1 is KGHDR and CDR2 is SFDVKD. The V gene lost 4 bases and the J gene lost 3 bases, with 15 bases spanning the gap. This CDR3 comprises 15 residues. CDR3 bases: TGTGCCACCAGTGACCTCCGGGACGGAAACTACGAGCAGTACTTC. The encoded protein is CATSDLRDGNYEQYF.

This clonotype has at least ten counts. V gene TRBV28 combines with J gene TRBJ1-6, with a weak D call TRBD1 (6 bases). V was shortened by 3 bases and J by 7 bases, with 13 bases between the two germline ends. The CDR3 loop spans 15 amino acids. Germline V CDR1 and CDR2: MDHEN, SYDVKM. In DNA, the CDR3 is TGTGCCAGCAGTTTGGGGTCGACAGGAAATTCACCCCTCCACTTT. Translating gives CASSLGSTGNSPLHF.

Details on this clonotype: A read error may account for a junction end that differs from germline. For the CDR3, the DNA is TGTGCCAGCAGCTGGACGGTTGATCCAGACACCGGGGAGCTGTTTTTT. This codes for CASSWTVDPDTGELFF. The chain employs TRBV5-1 and TRBJ2-2; D gene ambiguous. CDR3 length equals 16 residues. CDR1 and CDR2 (germline): SGHRS, YFSETQ.

This clonotype occurred many times. This rearrangement joins TRBV18 to TRBJ2-2; maybe TRBD2 (5 bases). The CDR3 runs 17 residues. Germline V CDR1 and CDR2: KGHSH, LQKENI. V was cut by 0 bases and J by 6 bases, with 17 bases left in between. DNA of the CDR3: TGTGCCAGCTCACCACCTATTTGGACTCAAAACGCCGGGGAGCTGTTTTTT. Its translation: CASSPPIWTQNAGELFF.

As for this clonotype: Possible read error: a much larger clone is one base away. The chain has TRBV11-2 and TRBJ1-2, with D possibly matching TRBD1 (5 bases). Germline V lookup: CDR1 SGHAT, CDR2 FQNNGV. The CDR3 has 16 amino acids. CDR3 region: CACSASWGFGNDGYTF. The CDR3, as DNA: TGTGCCTGCAGCGCCTCCTGGGGGTTTGGGAACGATGGCTACACCTTC.

This clonotype was detected many times. V gene TRBV3-1 combines with J gene TRBJ1-1; D call uncertain. V gave up 3 bases and J gave up 4 bases, with 9 bases separating them. CDR1 is LGHDT and CDR2 is YNNKEL in the germline V gene (reference sequence). The CDR3 contains 13 residues. CDR3 residues: CASSQEGGTEAFF. The CDR3 DNA follows: TGTGCCAGCAGCCAGGAGGGAGGCACTGAAGCTTTCTTT.

This clonotype appeared many times. The chain carries TRBV5-1 and TRBJ1-1; maybe TRBD1 (6 bases). This CDR3 is 15 amino acids long. Trimming left V 3 bases short and J 9 bases short, with 21 bases between. CDR1 and CDR2 (germline): SGHRS, YFSETQ. The CDR3 DNA is TGCGCCAGCAGCTCCTCGTCAGGGACAAGCTCTAAAGCTTTCTTT. Translation gives CASSSSSGTSSKAFF. The whole variable domain, filled in from reference TRBV5-1 and TRBJ1-1, reads KAGVTQTPRYLIKTRGQQVTLSCSPISGHRSVSWYQQTPGQGLQFLFEYFSETQRNKGNFPGRFSGRQFSNSRSEMNVSTLELGDSALYLCASSSSSGTSSKAFFGQGTRLTVV.

This clonotype was counted between two and nine times. The chain is built from TRBV20-1 and TRBJ1-2, with a tentative D call TRBD1 (6 bases). Trimming cost V 6 bases and J 4 bases, with 12 bases left between them. The CDR3 is 12 amino acids. Germline V gives CDR1 DFQATT, CDR2 SNEGSKA (reference sequence). The CDR3 DNA sequence: TGCAGTGCCCCCGAGGGGGTCTATGGCTACACCTTC. Its protein is CSAPEGVYGYTF.

In this sample, this clonotype turned up a few times. V and J are TRBV19 and TRBJ1-2, with TRBD1 matching 8 bases. The trim removed 7 bases at V and 4 bases at J, leaving 8 bases unmatched. Germline CDR1 reads LNHDA; CDR2 reads SQIVND (reference sequence). This CDR3 is 14 amino acids long. CDR3 bases: TGTGCCAGTACCCCGACCCAGGGGGCCTATGGCTACACCTTC. It translates to CASTPTQGAYGYTF.

About this clonotype: A junction end diverges from the germline sequence, so it may reflect a read error. The rearrangement links TRBV7-2 to TRBJ1-2, with 7 bases aligning to TRBD1. CDR3 length: 13 amino acids. CDR1 and CDR2 from the germline V gene are SGHTA and FQGNSA. CDR3 region: CASSQVDRVGYTF. For the CDR3, the DNA is TGCGCCAGCAGCCAAGTTGACAGGGTTGGCTACACCTTC. Drawing the rest from reference TRBV7-2 and TRBJ1-2, the complete variable domain is GAGVSQSPSNKVTEKGKDVELRCDPISGHTALYWYRQSLGQGLEFLIYFQGNSAPDKSGLPSDRFSAERTGGSVSTLTIQRTQQEDSAVYLCASSQVDRVGYTFGSGTRLTVV.

This clonotype showed up many times. The rearrangement uses TRBV20-1 and TRBJ1-6; unclear D gene. Germline V gene sequence: CDR1 DFQATT, CDR2 SNEGSKA (reference sequence). The CDR3 runs 15 residues. V was clipped by 0 bases and J by 7 bases, with 13 bases between them. The CDR3 loop reads CSARDDAISNSPLHF. In nucleotides, the CDR3 is TGCAGTGCTAGAGACGACGCGATCAGCAATTCACCCCTCCACTTT.

This clonotype appeared many times. The chain carries TRBV30 and TRBJ1-4; 9 bases match TRBD1. There are 14 residues in the CDR3. Germline trimming cut 0 bases from V and 7 bases from J; bases unmatched to any gene: 3. CDR1 and CDR2 (germline): GTSNPN, SVGIG (reference sequence). CDR3: CAWSVGQGGEKLFF. CDR3 sequence (DNA): TGTGCCTGGAGTGTGGGACAGGGTGGTGAAAAACTGTTTTTT.